The entry below describes one T cell receptor beta chain. No antigen is known for it. The germline gene is not matched at one end of the junction; a read error may be the cause. This sample stems from a study of cytomegalovirus exposure and HLA in healthy donors. Study summary: Roughly four fifths of roughly 430 genotyped donors fell in the Caucasian-associated ancestry cluster.

Germline CDR1 and CDR2: SGHAT and FQDESV (reference sequence). The CDR3 spans 15 residues. General study findings and limits: A later analysis appeared to link common viral pathogens to several of the most significant clusters. Researchers counted roughly 160 TCR beta chains as cytomegalovirus-associated.

All the people who gave samples were healthy bone marrow donors. PCR amplification relied on 60 Vbeta primers (plus 13 Jbeta primers). This table comes from immunoSEQ multiplex PCR, and its TCRdb copy is limited to in-frame clones, with some not included. The data contain some 170,000 clones, about 86% of them singletons. The sequence was collected from a woman younger than 45 in good health and CMV-seronegative. The sample taken for sequencing was PBMCs. This rearrangement joins TRBV11-1 to TRBJ2-1, with TRBD2 matching 9 bases. The CDR3: CASSFPSSGVNEQLF. In nucleotides, the CDR3 is TGTGCCAGCAGCTTCCCCTCTAGCGGGGTCAATGAGCAGCTCTTC.